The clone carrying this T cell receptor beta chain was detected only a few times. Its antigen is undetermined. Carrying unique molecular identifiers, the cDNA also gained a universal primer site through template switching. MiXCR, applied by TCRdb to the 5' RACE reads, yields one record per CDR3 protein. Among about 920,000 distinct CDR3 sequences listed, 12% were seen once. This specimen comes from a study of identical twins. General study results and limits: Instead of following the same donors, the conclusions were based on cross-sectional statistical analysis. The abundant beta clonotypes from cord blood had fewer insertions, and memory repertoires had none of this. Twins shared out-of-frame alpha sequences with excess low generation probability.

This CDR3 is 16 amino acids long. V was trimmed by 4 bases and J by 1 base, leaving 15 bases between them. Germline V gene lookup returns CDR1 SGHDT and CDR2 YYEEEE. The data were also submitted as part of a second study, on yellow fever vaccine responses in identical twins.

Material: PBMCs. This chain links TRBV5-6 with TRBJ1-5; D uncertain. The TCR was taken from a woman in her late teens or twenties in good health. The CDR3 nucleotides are TGTGCCAGCAGCCACCTACTTGGTGGCAGCAATCAGCCCCAGCATTTT. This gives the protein CASSHLLGGSNQPQHF.